This T cell receptor beta chain was captured by sequencing in a study of control samples from healthy donors and cancer patients. Germline CDR1 SGHRS, CDR2 YFSETQ. V lost 1 base, J lost 3 bases, and 10 bases lay in between. The CDR3 has 14 amino acids. The table came from immunoSEQ multiplex PCR; TCRdb's copy has only in-frame clones and leaves some out. The sample yields approximately 79,000 clones, approximately 89% seen once. Sequences were obtained from blood. J is TRBJ1-1 and V is TRBV5-1, with D perhaps TRBD1 (5 bases). The TCR originated in a man aged 50-60 years in good health. The CDR3: CASSLRGVDTEAFF. The CDR3 coding sequence is TGCGCCAGCAGCTTGAGGGGAGTGGACACTGAAGCTTTCTTT. Supplemented by reference TRBV5-1 and TRBJ1-1, the full variable domain reads KAGVTQTPRYLIKTRGQQVTLSCSPISGHRSVSWYQQTPGQGLQFLFEYFSETQRNKGNFPGRFSGRQFSNSRSEMNVSTLELGDSALYLCASSLRGVDTEAFFGQGTRLTVV.